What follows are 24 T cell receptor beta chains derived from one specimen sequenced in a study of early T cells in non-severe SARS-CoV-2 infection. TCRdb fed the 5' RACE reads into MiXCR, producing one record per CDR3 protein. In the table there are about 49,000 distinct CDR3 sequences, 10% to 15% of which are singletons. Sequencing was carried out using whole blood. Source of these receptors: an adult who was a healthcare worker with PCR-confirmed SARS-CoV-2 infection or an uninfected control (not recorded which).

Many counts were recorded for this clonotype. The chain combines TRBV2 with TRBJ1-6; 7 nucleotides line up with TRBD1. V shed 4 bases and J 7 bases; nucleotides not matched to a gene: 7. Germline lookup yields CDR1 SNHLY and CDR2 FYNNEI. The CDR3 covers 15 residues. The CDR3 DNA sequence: TGTGCCAGCAGTGTCGACAGGGTTCGCAATTCACCCCTCCACTTT. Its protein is CASSVDRVRNSPLHF.

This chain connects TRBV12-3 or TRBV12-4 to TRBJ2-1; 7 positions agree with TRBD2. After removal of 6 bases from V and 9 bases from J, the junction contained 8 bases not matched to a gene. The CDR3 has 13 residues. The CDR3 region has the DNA TGTGCCAGCAGGGGGACTACCCATAGTGAGCAGTTCTTC. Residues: CASRGTTHSEQFF.

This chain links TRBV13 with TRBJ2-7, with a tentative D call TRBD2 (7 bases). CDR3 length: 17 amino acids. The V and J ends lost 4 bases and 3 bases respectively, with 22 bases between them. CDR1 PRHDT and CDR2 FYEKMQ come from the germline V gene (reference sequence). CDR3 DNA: TGTGCCAGCAGCTCAAGGGCCCTCGGGGGGCCTTTCTACGAGCAGTACTTC. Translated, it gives CASSSRALGGPFYEQYF.

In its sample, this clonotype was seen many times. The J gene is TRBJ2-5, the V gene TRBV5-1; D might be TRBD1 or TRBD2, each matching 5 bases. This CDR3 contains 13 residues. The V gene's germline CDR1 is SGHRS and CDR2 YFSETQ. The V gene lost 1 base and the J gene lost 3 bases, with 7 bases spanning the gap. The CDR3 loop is CASSLRGEETQYF. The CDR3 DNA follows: TGCGCCAGCAGCTTGAGAGGGGAAGAGACCCAGTACTTC.

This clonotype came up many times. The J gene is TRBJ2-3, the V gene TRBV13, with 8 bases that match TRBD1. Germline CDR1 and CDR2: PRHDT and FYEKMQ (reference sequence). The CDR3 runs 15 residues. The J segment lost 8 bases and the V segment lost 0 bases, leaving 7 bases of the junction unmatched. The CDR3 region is CASSLGLQGAGTQYF. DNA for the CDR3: TGTGCCAGCAGCTTAGGCCTCCAGGGGGCAGGTACGCAGTATTTT.

CDR3 region: CASSFTASGANVLTF. In nucleotides, the CDR3 is TGTGCCAGCAGTTTCACAGCCTCTGGGGCCAACGTCCTGACTTTC. V is TRBV12-3 or TRBV12-4 and J is TRBJ2-6; the D is unclear. CDR3 length: 15 residues. The V end was cut by 3 bases, the J end by 0 bases, with 6 bases between.

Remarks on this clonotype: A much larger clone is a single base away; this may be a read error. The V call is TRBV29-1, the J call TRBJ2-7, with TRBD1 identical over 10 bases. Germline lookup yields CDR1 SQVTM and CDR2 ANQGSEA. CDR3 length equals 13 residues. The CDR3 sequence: CSVERDRGYVQYF. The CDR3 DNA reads TGCAGCGTTGAAAGGGACAGGGGCTACGTGCAGTACTTC.

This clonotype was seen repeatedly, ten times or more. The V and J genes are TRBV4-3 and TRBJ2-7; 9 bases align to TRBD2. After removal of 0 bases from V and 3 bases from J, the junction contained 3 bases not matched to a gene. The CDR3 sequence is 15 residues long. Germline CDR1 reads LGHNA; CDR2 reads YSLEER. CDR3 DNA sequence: TGCGCCAGCAGCCAAGATAGCGGGAGCTTCTACGAGCAGTACTTC. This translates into CASSQDSGSFYEQYF.

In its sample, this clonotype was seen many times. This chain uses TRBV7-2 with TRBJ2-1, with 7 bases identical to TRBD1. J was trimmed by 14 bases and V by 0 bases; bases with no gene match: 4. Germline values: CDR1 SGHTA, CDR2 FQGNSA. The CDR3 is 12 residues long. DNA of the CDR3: TGTGCCAGCAGCTTAGCTCAGGGGGAGAAGTTCTTC. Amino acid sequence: CASSLAQGEKFF.

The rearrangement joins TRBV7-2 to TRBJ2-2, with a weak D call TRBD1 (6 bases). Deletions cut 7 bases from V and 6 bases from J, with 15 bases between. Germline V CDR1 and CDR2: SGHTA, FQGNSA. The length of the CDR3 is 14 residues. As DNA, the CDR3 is TGTGCCAGCACCCGGGGCGAGGGGGCCGGGGAGCTGTTTTTT. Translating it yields CASTRGEGAGELFF.

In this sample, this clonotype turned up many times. CDR3 sequence: CASSPRQGPGPGTIYF. CDR3 DNA: TGTGCCAGCAGTCCCCGACAGGGGCCCGGGCCGGGCACCATATATTTT. This chain uses TRBV12-3 or TRBV12-4 with TRBJ1-3; 8 nucleotides agree with TRBD1. This CDR3 spans 16 amino acids. Germline trimming cut 5 bases from V and 9 bases from J; bases unmatched to any gene: 15.

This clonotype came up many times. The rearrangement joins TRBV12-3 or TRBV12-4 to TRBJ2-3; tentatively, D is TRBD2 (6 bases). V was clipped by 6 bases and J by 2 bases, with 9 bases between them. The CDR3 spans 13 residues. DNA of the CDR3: TGTGCCAGCAGCGGGAGATTCACAGATACGCAGTATTTT. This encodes CASSGRFTDTQYF.

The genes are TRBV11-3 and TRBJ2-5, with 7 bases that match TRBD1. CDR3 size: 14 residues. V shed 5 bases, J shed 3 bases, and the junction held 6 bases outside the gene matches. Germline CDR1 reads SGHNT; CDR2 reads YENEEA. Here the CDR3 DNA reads TGTGCCAGCAGCATCCCGGGACAGAAAGAGACCCAGTACTTC. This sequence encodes CASSIPGQKETQYF.

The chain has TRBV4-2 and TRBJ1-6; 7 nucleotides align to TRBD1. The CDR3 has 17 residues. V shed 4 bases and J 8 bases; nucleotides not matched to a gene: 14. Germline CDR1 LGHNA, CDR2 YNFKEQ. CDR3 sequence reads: CASSRRAGGTDDSPLHF. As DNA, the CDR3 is TGTGCCAGCAGCCGGAGGGCAGGGGGTACGGACGATTCACCCCTCCACTTT.

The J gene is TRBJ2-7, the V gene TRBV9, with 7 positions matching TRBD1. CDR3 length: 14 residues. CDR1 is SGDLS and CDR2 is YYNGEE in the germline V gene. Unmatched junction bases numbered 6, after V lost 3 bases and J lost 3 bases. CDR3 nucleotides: TGTGCCAGCAGCGCCCGGACAGGTAGCTACGAGCAGTACTTC. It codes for CASSARTGSYEQYF.

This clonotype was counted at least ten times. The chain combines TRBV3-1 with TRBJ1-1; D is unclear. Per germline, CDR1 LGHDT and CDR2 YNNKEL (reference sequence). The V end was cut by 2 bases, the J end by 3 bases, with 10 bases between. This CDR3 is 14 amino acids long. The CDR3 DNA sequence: TGTGCCAGCAGCCAAAGATCGGGGTACACTGAAGCTTTCTTT. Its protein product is CASSQRSGYTEAFF. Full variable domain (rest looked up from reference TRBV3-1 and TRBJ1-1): DTAVSQTPKYLVTQMGNDKSIKCEQNLGHDTMYWYKQDSKKFLKIMFSYNNKELIINETVPNRFSPKSPDKAHLNLHINSLELGDSAVYFCASSQRSGYTEAFFGQGTRLTVV.

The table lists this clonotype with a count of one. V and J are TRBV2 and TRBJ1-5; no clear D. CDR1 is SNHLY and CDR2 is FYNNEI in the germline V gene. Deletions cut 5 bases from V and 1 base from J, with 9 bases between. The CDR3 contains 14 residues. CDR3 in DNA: TGTGCCAGCAGTTCCCATTGGAGCAATCAGCCCCAGCATTTT. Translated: CASSSHWSNQPQHF. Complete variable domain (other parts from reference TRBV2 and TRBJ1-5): EPEVTQTPSHQVTQMGQEVILRCVPISNHLYFYWYRQILGQKVEFLVSFYNNEISEKSEIFDDQFSVERPDGSNFTLKIRSTKLEDSAMYFCASSSHWSNQPQHFGDGTRLSIL.

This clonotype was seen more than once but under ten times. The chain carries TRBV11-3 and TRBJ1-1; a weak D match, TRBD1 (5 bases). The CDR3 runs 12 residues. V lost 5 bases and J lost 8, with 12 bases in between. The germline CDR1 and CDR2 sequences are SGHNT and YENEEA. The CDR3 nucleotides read TGTGCCAGCAGCGACCAGGGATTAGAAGCTTTCTTT. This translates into CASSDQGLEAFF.

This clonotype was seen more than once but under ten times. DNA for the CDR3: TGTGCCAGCAGCCCCGCCCCACAGGGATACTATGGCTACACCTTC. Translated: CASSPAPQGYYGYTF. The J gene is TRBJ1-2, the V gene TRBV7-2; D is possibly TRBD1 (6 bases). V lost 5 bases and J lost 3, with 16 bases in between. Per germline, CDR1 SGHTA and CDR2 FQGNSA. This CDR3 spans 15 amino acids.

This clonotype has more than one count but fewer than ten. The CDR3 region is CASSPAVGVSYEQYF. The CDR3 DNA sequence: TGTGCCAGCAGTCCCGCCGTGGGGGTCTCCTACGAGCAGTACTTC. The chain joins TRBV12-3 or TRBV12-4 to TRBJ2-7; D might be TRBD1 or TRBD2, each matching 5 bases. CDR3 length equals 15 residues. The V end lost 5 bases, the J end lost 0 bases, and 14 bases lay between the germline ends.

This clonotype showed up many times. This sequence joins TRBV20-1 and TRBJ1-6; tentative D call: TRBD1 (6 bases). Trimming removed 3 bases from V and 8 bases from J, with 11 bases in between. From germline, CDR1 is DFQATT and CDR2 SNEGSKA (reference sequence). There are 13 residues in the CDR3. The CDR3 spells CSARAGADSPLHF. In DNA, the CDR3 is TGCAGTGCTAGGGCAGGGGCAGATTCACCCCTCCACTTT.

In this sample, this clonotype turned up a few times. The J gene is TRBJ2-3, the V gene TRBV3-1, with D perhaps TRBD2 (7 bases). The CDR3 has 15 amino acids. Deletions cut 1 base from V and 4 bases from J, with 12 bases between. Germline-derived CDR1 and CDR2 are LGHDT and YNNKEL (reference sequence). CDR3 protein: CASSQGGGLADTQYF. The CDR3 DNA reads TGTGCCAGCAGCCAAGGCGGGGGCCTTGCAGATACGCAGTATTTT.

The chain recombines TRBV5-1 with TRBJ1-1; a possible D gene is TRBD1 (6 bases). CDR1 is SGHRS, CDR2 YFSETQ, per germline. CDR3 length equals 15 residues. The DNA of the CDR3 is TGCGCTGACACTTCTCGGGACAACATGAACACTGAAGCTTTCTTT. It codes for CADTSRDNMNTEAFF.

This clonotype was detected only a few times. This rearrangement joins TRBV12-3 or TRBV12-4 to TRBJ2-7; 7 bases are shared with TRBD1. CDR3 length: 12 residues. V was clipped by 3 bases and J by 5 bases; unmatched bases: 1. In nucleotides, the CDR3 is TGTGCCAGCAGTTTGACAGGGAACGAGCAGTACTTC. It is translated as CASSLTGNEQYF.